Below, one T cell receptor (beta chain) is given with its context. The antigen is unknown. The data were taken from a study of T cells after yellow fever vaccination. Points from the study as a whole: The bulk population could contribute abundant contaminating clonotypes to FACS-sorted repertoires.

TCRdb redid the calling of the 5' RACE reads with MiXCR, one entry per CDR3 protein. The sample lists under 150,000 distinct CDR3 sequences, roughly 8% occurring once. Unmatched junction bases numbered 3, after V lost 0 bases and J lost 2 bases. The CDR3 loop spans 15 amino acids. Germline V CDR1 and CDR2: DFQATT, SNEGSKA (reference sequence). This material consisted of CD4+ T cells sorted from PBMCs, taken 5 days after the yellow fever booster vaccination. This sequence was found in a man aged 30 to 39 who received the YFV17D yellow fever vaccine. This chain uses TRBV20-1 with TRBJ2-5; 10 bases fit TRBD1. The CDR3 is CSARDGTGDQETQYF. DNA for the CDR3: TGCAGTGCTAGAGACGGGACAGGGGATCAAGAGACCCAGTACTTC.